Each of the 14 T cell receptor beta chains below was sequenced from the same sample in a study of blood T cell repertoires in COVID-19. Generated by immunoSEQ multiplex PCR, the TCRdb table keeps only in-frame clones and is missing some. This table has 120,000 to 150,000 clones, around 89% appearing once. Sequencing used peripheral blood. Receptors were obtained from a woman aged 55-69 years with active COVID-19.

This clone was counted between two and nine times. The rearrangement uses TRBV2 and TRBJ2-3; 10 bases agree with TRBD2. V lost 4 bases and J lost 0; bases outside the gene matches: 1. CDR1 and CDR2 (germline): SNHLY, FYNNEI. The CDR3 covers 15 residues. CDR3 region: CASSASGRSTDTQYF. CDR3 in DNA: TGTGCCAGCAGTGCTAGCGGGAGAAGCACAGATACGCAGTATTTT. The full variable domain, its missing parts supplied by reference TRBV2 and TRBJ2-3, is EPEVTQTPSHQVTQMGQEVILRCVPISNHLYFYWYRQILGQKVEFLVSFYNNEISEKSEIFDDQFSVERPDGSNFTLKIRSTKLEDSAMYFCASSASGRSTDTQYFGPGTRLTVL.

This chain uses TRBV28 with TRBJ1-5; D may be TRBD1 (6 bases). Germline values: CDR1 MDHEN, CDR2 SYDVKM. The CDR3 consists of 12 residues. V was pared by 6 bases and J by 14 bases, with 17 bases between. The CDR3 sequence: CASRPDRSAEHF. CDR3 nucleotides: TGTGCCAGCAGGCCCGACAGGTCCGCCGAGCATTTT.

This clone was recorded only once. The chain joins TRBV28 to TRBJ1-1; perhaps TRBD1 as D (6 bases). Germline V gene sequence: CDR1 MDHEN, CDR2 SYDVKM. The CDR3 is 14 residues long. Trimming pared 3 bases from V and 8 bases from J, leaving 16 bases between. CDR3 in amino acids: CASSFPTRTAEAFF. CDR3 nucleotide sequence: TGTGCCAGCAGTTTCCCAACGAGGACAGCCGAAGCTTTCTTT.

The chain has TRBV24-1 and TRBJ2-1; TRBD2 matches 11 bases. The CDR3 is 15 amino acids. From germline, CDR1 is KGHDR and CDR2 SFDVKD. The junction had 2 bases not matched to a gene; V was cut back by 1 base and J by 7 bases. Here the CDR3 reads CATSDLASGRNEQFF. For the CDR3, the DNA is TGTGCCACCAGTGATTTAGCTAGCGGGAGGAATGAGCAGTTCTTC.

The chain carries TRBV7-2 and TRBJ2-7; 7 positions match TRBD2. The germline V gene has CDR1 SGHTA and CDR2 FQGNSA. V lost 5 bases to trimming and J lost 3 bases; unmatched junction nucleotides: 10. The CDR3 length is 15 residues. The CDR3 is CASSLGSSGIYEQYF. The CDR3 DNA reads TGTGCCAGCAGCCTCGGTTCGAGCGGGATCTACGAGCAGTACTTC.

The rearrangement joins TRBV30 to TRBJ2-2, with 10 bases aligning to TRBD2. The J segment lost 7 bases and the V segment lost 8 bases, leaving 10 bases of the junction unmatched. This CDR3 has 14 amino acids. Germline V gene data show CDR1 as GTSNPN and CDR2 as SVGIG (reference sequence). The DNA for the CDR3 is TGTGCCGGGACCCTAGCGGGAGCGGGCGGGGAGCTGTTTTTT. Translation: CAGTLAGAGGELFF.

The rearrangement uses TRBV27 and TRBJ2-1; no reliable D call. The germline gives CDR1 MNHEY, CDR2 SMNVEV (reference sequence). Trimming pared 4 bases from V and 4 bases from J, leaving 17 bases between. The CDR3 totals 16 residues. CDR3 in DNA: TGTGCCAGCAGTTGGGCTCTTACCAGCACTTACAATGAGCAGTTCTTC. As protein: CASSWALTSTYNEQFF.

The chain links TRBV7-3 to TRBJ2-1; unclear D gene. V lost 5 bases and J lost 8, with 13 bases in between. CDR1 SGHTA and CDR2 FQGTGA come from the germline V gene. This CDR3 is built from 13 residues. The CDR3 here is CASSQTESDEQFF. The CDR3 DNA sequence: TGTGCCAGCAGCCAGACGGAGTCAGATGAGCAGTTCTTC.

The chain is built from TRBV7-3 and TRBJ2-1; 8 bases line up with TRBD2. From germline, CDR1 is SGHTA and CDR2 FQGTGA. The CDR3 is 16 residues long. V was pared by 3 bases and J by 0 bases, with 4 bases of the junction left unmatched. In DNA, the CDR3 is TGTGCCAGCAGCTTGACAACTAGCGGCTCCTACAATGAGCAGTTCTTC. Translation: CASSLTTSGSYNEQFF.

The sample holds one count of this clone. J is TRBJ1-4 and V is TRBV4-1, with D tentatively TRBD1 (6 bases). The CDR3 has 13 amino acids. CDR1 and CDR2 (germline): MGHRA, YSYEKL. V lost 1 base, J lost 8 bases, and 8 bases lay in between. The CDR3 sequence is CASSQGDTEKLFF. The CDR3 coding sequence is TGCGCCAGCAGCCAAGGGGACACAGAAAAACTGTTTTTT.

This sequence joins TRBV24-1 and TRBJ2-5; 10 nucleotides agree with TRBD2. The CDR3 runs to 20 residues. Germline values: CDR1 KGHDR, CDR2 SFDVKD. V lost 1 base and J lost 0; bases outside the gene matches: 13. The CDR3 nucleotides read TGTGCCACCAGTGATTTAGACCGGGGTCTAGCGGGAGAAAACCAAGAGACCCAGTACTTC. Residues: CATSDLDRGLAGENQETQYF.

The chain uses TRBV19 and TRBJ1-5; D is perhaps TRBD1 (5 bases). This CDR3 has 14 amino acids. Germline V CDR1 and CDR2: LNHDA, SQIVND (reference sequence). Trimming removed 2 bases from V and 7 bases from J, with 12 bases in between. DNA of the CDR3: TGTGCCAGTAGTATACCCCTCAGGGCCCAGCCCCAGCATTTT. It is translated as CASSIPLRAQPQHF.

The J gene is TRBJ2-3, the V gene TRBV5-6; TRBD2 is a possible D gene (6 bases). The germline gives CDR1 SGHDT, CDR2 YYEEEE. CDR3 size: 15 residues. V was pared by 0 bases and J by 0 bases, with 8 bases between. The CDR3 DNA reads as TGTGCCAGCAGCTTGGGGAGCGGGAGCACAGATACGCAGTATTTT. Protein product: CASSLGSGSTDTQYF.

The V call is TRBV30, the J call TRBJ1-5; 7 nucleotides align to TRBD1. CDR1 is GTSNPN and CDR2 is SVGIG in the germline V gene (reference sequence). CDR3 length: 16 residues. Trimming took 3 bases from V and 2 from J; bases not matched to a gene: 10. The DNA for the CDR3 is TGTGCCTGGAGAACGGGGGGGACAGAGGGCAATCAGCCCCAGCATTTT. It translates to CAWRTGGTEGNQPQHF.